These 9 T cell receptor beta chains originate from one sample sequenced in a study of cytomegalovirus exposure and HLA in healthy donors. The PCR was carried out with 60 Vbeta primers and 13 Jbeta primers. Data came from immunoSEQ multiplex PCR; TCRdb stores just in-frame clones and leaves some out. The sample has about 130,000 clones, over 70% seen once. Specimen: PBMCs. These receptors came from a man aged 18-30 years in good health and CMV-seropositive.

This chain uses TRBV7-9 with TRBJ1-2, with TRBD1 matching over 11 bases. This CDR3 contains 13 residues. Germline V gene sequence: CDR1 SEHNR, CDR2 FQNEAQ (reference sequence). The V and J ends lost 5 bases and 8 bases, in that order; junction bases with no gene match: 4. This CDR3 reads CASSRTGGRGYTF. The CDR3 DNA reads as TGTGCCAGCAGCCGGACAGGGGGCCGGGGCTACACCTTC.

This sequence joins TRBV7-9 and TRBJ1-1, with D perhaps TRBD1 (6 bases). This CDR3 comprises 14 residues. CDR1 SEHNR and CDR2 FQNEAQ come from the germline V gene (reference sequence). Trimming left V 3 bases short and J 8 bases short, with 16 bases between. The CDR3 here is CASSFRRGGGEAFF. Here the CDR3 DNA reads TGTGCCAGCAGCTTTCGCAGGGGCGGGGGGGAAGCTTTCTTT.

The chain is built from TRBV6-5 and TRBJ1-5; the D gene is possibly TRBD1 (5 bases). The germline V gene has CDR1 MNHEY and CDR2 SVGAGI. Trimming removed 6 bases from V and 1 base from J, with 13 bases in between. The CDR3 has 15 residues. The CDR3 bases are TGTGCCAGCAGACCCGCAGCAGGGAGCAATCAGCCCCAGCATTTT. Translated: CASRPAAGSNQPQHF.

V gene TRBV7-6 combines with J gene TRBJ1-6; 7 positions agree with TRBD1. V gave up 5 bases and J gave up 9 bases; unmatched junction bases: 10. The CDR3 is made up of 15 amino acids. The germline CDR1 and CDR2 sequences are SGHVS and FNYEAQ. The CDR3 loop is CASSPTQGEGSPLHF. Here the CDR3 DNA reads TGTGCCAGCAGCCCGACTCAGGGGGAAGGTTCACCCCTCCACTTT.

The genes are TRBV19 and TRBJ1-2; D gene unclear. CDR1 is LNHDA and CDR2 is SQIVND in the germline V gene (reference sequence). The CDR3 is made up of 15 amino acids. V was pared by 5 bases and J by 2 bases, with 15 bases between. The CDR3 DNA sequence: TGTGCCAGTAGTCTATCGATGACACAAAACTATGGCTACACCTTC. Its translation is CASSLSMTQNYGYTF.

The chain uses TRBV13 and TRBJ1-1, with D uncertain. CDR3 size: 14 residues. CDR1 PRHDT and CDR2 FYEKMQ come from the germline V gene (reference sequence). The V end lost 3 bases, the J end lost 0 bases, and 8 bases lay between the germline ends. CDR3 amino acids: CASSFGGLNTEAFF. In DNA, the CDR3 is TGTGCCAGCAGCTTCGGAGGGTTGAACACTGAAGCTTTCTTT.

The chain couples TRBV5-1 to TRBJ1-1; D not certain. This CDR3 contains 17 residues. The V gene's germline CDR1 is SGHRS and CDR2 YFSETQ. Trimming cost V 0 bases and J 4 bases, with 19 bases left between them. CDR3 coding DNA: TGCGCCAGCAGCTTGGTTGGCAGTTCCCTCCCGGGCACTGAAGCTTTCTTT. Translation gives CASSLVGSSLPGTEAFF.

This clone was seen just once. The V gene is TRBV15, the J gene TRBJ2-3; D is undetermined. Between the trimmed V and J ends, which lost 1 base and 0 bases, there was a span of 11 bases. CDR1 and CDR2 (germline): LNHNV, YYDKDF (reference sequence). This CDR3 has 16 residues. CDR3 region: CATSRVLAVSTDTQYF. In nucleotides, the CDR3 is TGTGCCACCAGCAGAGTATTGGCAGTAAGCACAGATACGCAGTATTTT.

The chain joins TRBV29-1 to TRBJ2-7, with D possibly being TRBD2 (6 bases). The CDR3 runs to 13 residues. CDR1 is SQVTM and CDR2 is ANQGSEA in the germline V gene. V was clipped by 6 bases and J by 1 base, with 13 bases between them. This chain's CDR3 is CSVRGSGSYEQYF. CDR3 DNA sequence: TGCAGCGTACGGGGGTCAGGGTCCTACGAGCAGTACTTC.